This T cell receptor (beta chain) was obtained from a study of T cell responses to AZD1222 COVID-19 vaccine. Assay used: immunoSEQ multiplex PCR; TCRdb lists only in-frame clones, some missing. The sample comprises about 150,000 clones, approximately 91% of which are singletons, and 3.8% rests with the top ten. V lost 2 bases and J 5 bases, leaving 7 bases between the germline ends. CDR3 length: 12 residues. CDR1 is LGHDT and CDR2 is YNNKEL in the germline V gene (reference sequence). V is TRBV3-1 (or the pseudogene TRBV3-2) and J is TRBJ2-7; tentatively, D is TRBD1 (6 bases). Sequenced here: peripheral blood, sampled 28 days after the second AZD1222 dose. This receptor was taken from an adult who received the AZD1222 COVID-19 vaccine. The DNA of the CDR3 is TGTGCCAGCAGCCAAACAGGGAACGAGCAGTACTTC. Translating gives CASSQTGNEQYF.